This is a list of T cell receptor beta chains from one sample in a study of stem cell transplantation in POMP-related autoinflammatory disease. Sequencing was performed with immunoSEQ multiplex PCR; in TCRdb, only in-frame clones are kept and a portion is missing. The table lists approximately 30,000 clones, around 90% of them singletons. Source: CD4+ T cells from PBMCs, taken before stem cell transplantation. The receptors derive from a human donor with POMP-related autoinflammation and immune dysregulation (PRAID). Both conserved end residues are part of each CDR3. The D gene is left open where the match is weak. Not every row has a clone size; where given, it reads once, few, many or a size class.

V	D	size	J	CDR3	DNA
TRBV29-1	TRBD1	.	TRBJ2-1	CSVVRFPGTGGSEQFF	TGCAGCGTTGTCCGCTTCCCCGGGACAGGTGGTAGTGAGCAGTTCTTC
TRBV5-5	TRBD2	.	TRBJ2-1	CASSLLAGGLRSEQFF	TGTGCCAGCAGCTTGCTAGCGGGGGGGCTCAGGAGTGAGCAGTTCTTC
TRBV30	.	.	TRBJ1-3	CAWRKLGTSAGNTIYF	TGTGCCTGGAGGAAGTTGGGGACATCAGCCGGAAACACCATATATTTT
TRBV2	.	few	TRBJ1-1	CANSPTRTEAFF	TGTGCCAACTCACCAACACGGACTGAAGCTTTCTTT
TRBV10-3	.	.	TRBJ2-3	CAIRGGTDTQYF	TGTGCCATCAGGGGGGGCACAGATACGCAGTATTTT
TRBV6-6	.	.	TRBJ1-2	CASSTDRDGYTF	TGTGCCAGCAGTACGGACAGAGATGGCTACACCTTC
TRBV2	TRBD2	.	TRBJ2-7	CASSAPSGNLRQYF	TGTGCCAGCAGTGCGCCTAGCGGGAACTTGCGGCAGTACTTC
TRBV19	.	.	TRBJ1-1	CASSMKGRTEAFF	TGTGCCAGTAGTATGAAGGGGAGAACTGAAGCTTTCTTT
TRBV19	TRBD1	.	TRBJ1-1	CAIRDRPNTEAFF	TGTGCCATTCGGGACAGGCCGAACACTGAAGCTTTCTTT
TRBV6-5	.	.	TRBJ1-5	CASSSRGGNQPQHF	TGTGCCAGCAGTTCCAGGGGTGGCAATCAGCCCCAGCATTTT
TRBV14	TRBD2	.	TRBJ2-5	CASSPPGLAPETQYF	TGTGCCAGCAGCCCGCCGGGACTAGCCCCAGAGACCCAGTACTTC
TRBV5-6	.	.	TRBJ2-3	CASSLVGFTDTQYF	TGTGCCAGCAGCTTGGTGGGGTTCACAGATACGCAGTATTTT
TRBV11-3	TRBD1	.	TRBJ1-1	CASSLGQGYPEAFF	TGTGCCAGCAGCTTAGGACAGGGTTACCCTGAAGCTTTCTTT
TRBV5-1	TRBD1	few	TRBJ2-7	CASSLSPGGNEQYF	TGCGCCAGCAGCTTGTCTCCAGGGGGTAACGAGCAGTACTTC
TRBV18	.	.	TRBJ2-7	CASSPYRDSYEQYF	TGTGCCAGCTCACCATACAGAGACTCCTACGAGCAGTACTTC
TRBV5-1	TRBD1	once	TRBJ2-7	CASSQGDASYEQYF	TGCGCCAGCAGCCAGGGGGACGCCTCCTACGAGCAGTACTTC
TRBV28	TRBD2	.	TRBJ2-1	CASSPIRDYALGQFF	TGTGCCAGCAGCCCGATCCGGGACTATGCTTTGGGGCAGTTCTTC
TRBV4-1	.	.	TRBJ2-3	CASSQARRDTQYF	TGCGCCAGCAGCCAAGCCAGAAGAGATACGCAGTATTTT
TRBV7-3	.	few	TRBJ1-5	CASSSQQGQPQHF	TGTGCCAGCAGCTCCCAGCAGGGACAGCCCCAGCATTTT
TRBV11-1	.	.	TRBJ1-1	CASSGKRRTEAFF	TGTGCCAGCAGCGGCAAGCGGAGGACTGAAGCTTTCTTT
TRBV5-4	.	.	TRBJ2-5	CASSLERGQETQYF	TGTGCCAGCAGCTTGGAGAGGGGGCAAGAGACCCAGTACTTC
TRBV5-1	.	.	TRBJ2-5	CASSFGRGGETQYF	TGCGCCAGCAGCTTTGGACGGGGAGGAGAGACCCAGTACTTC
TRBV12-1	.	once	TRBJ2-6	CASSLHVLGQSRANVLTF	TGTGCAAGCAGCTTACATGTGTTAGGACAAAGTCGGGCCAACGTCCTGACTTTC
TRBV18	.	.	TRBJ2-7	CASSPSSRNAQYF	TGTGCCAGCTCACCATCTTCGCGCAACGCGCAGTACTTC
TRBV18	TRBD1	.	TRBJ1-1	CASSPGDRGPNTEAFF	TGTGCCAGCTCACCAGGGGACAGGGGACCGAACACTGAAGCTTTCTTT
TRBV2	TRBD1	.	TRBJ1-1	CASSGQGEAFF	TGTGCCAGCAGTGGACAGGGAGAAGCTTTCTTT
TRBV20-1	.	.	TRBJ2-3	CSAEADTQYF	TGCAGTGCTGAGGCAGATACGCAGTATTTT
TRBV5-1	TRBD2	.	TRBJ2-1	CASSLLLGLAAYNEQFF	TGCGCCAGCAGCTTGCTTTTGGGACTAGCGGCCTACAATGAGCAGTTCTTC
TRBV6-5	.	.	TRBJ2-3	CASSSGPRTDTQYF	TGTGCCAGCAGTAGCGGACCGCGCACAGATACGCAGTATTTT
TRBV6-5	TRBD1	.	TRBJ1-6	CASSWDRSSYNSPLHF	TGTGCCAGCAGTTGGGACAGGAGCTCCTATAATTCACCCCTCCACTTT
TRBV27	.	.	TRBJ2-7	CASSFIGRTYEQYF	TGTGCCAGCAGTTTCATTGGCAGGACCTACGAGCAGTACTTC
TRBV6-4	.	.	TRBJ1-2	CASSWTQGRAGYTF	TGTGCCAGCAGTTGGACACAGGGTCGGGCTGGCTACACCTTC
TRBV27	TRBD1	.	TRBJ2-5	CASSPRTGEETQYF	TGTGCCAGCAGTCCCCGGACAGGGGAAGAGACCCAGTACTTC
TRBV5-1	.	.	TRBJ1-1	CASSLGLNTEAFF	TGCGCCAGCAGCTTGGGGCTGAACACTGAAGCTTTCTTT
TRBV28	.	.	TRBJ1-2	CASSFVDRVSPSDGYTF	TGTGCCAGCAGTTTTGTTGATCGGGTTTCCCCCTCCGATGGCTACACCTTC
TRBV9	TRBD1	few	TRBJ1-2	CASSGDRRGYTF	TGTGCCAGCAGCGGGGACAGGCGAGGCTACACCTTC
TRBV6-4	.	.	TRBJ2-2	CASRDGHTGELFF	TGTGCCAGCCGGGACGGTCACACCGGGGAGCTGTTTTTT
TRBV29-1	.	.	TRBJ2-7	CSVSDSSYEQYF	TGCAGCGTTTCGGACAGCTCCTACGAGCAGTACTTC
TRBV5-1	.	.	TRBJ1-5	CASSLGPSREKPQHF	TGCGCCAGCAGCTTGGGACCCTCCAGGGAAAAGCCCCAGCATTTT
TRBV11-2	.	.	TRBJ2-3	CASSLFMGGKTDTQYF	TGTGCCAGCAGCTTGTTCATGGGGGGTAAGACAGATACGCAGTATTTT
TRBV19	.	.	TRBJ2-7	CASSIAPWGGYEQYF	TGTGCCAGTAGTATTGCCCCCTGGGGCGGCTACGAGCAGTACTTC
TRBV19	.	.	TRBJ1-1	CASSITVNTEAFF	TGTGCCAGTAGTATTACGGTGAACACTGAAGCTTTCTTT
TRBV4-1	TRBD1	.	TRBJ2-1	CASSQVWGQNNEQFF	TGCGCCAGCAGCCAAGTCTGGGGACAGAATAATGAGCAGTTCTTC
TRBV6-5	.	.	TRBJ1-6	CASRVGTTHSPLHF	TGTGCCAGCAGGGTCGGGACAACACATTCACCCCTCCACTTT
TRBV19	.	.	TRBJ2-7	CASSIVAVAPYEQYF	TGTGCCAGTAGTATTGTCGCGGTAGCACCCTACGAGCAGTACTTC
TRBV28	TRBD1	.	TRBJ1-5	CASRRDRGNQPQHF	TGTGCCAGCCGCCGAGACAGGGGCAATCAGCCCCAGCATTTT
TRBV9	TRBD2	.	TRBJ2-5	CASSVDGLAAETQYF	TGTGCCAGCAGCGTAGATGGACTAGCGGCCGAGACCCAGTACTTC
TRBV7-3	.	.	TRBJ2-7	CASSLAMTAFYEQYF	TGTGCCAGCAGCTTAGCGATGACGGCGTTCTACGAGCAGTACTTC